The 3 T cell receptor beta chains reported below all come from one sample, sequenced in a study of T cell responses to AZD1222 COVID-19 vaccine. Only in-frame clones appear in the TCRdb table, and some are missing; sequencing was by immunoSEQ multiplex PCR. The table includes about 150,000 clones, over 85% detected once. The source was peripheral blood, collected on day 0 of AZD1222 vaccination. All receptors come from an adult in good health.

This chain uses TRBV4-1 with TRBJ1-1; a possible D gene is TRBD1 (5 bases). CDR3 length equals 14 residues. Trimming pared 4 bases from V and 0 bases from J, leaving 9 bases between. Germline V gives CDR1 MGHRA, CDR2 YSYEKL. CDR3 in DNA: TGCGCCAGCAGCCGCAGGGAGCTGAACACTGAAGCTTTCTTT. It is translated as CASSRRELNTEAFF.

As DNA, the CDR3 is TGTGCCAGCAGTAGCGGTCGCGGGGTCTACAATGAGCAGTTCTTC. It yields the protein CASSSGRGVYNEQFF. The chain combines TRBV2 with TRBJ2-1; possible D gene TRBD2, 6 bases. Germline lookup yields CDR1 SNHLY and CDR2 FYNNEI. The CDR3 sequence is 15 residues long. V was shortened by 5 bases and J by 3 bases, with 14 bases between the two germline ends.

The chain links TRBV11-3 to TRBJ1-1; 9 bases align to TRBD1. The CDR3 contains 15 residues. Germline CDR1 is SGHNT and CDR2 is YENEEA. The V segment lost 5 bases and the J segment 1 base; nucleotides outside the gene matches: 5. The CDR3: CASSLGQGWNTEAFF. CDR3 in DNA: TGTGCCAGCAGCCTGGGACAGGGTTGGAACACTGAAGCTTTCTTT.